The clone carrying this T cell receptor (beta chain) was seen only a few times. This sample is part of a study of blood T cell repertoires in COVID-19. Study details: PBMCs, B-cell-depleted T cells, or T cells provided the cDNA or gDNA that made up the material.

Data came from immunoSEQ multiplex PCR; TCRdb stores just in-frame clones and leaves some out. Among approximately 74,000 clones, about 91% were seen once, and the ten largest hold 4.8%. Germline values: CDR1 MNHEY, CDR2 SVGEGT. Trimming stripped 5 bases from V and 10 bases from J, with 14 bases between. The CDR3 contains 12 residues. This sequence originates from a woman aged 60-75 years with active COVID-19. The sequenced sample consisted of peripheral blood. The V and J genes are TRBV6-2 or TRBV6-3 and TRBJ1-1; D is uncertain. The CDR3 DNA follows: TGTGCCAGCAGTCCCGGAGCCGGAGTAGCTTTCTTT. Its protein is CASSPGAGVAFF.